This T cell receptor (beta chain) was captured by sequencing in a study of T cell responses to AZD1222 COVID-19 vaccine. Study-wide results and limits: Donors in the cohort were predominantly white British and more often female, and clonal diversity was possibly underestimated. Vaccination with two AZD1222 doses was followed by a rise in Spike-specific TCR breadth and depth. Across spike, vaccine-associated CD4 TCRs were found, dominant at 160-218 and 743-854. No day 14 peak samples; only post-peak repertoires were characterized.

Clones were read by immunoSEQ multiplex PCR, and TCRdb kept only the in-frame ones, dropping some. The table includes about 150,000 clones, 90% to 95% detected once. The germline V gene encodes CDR1 LNHNV and CDR2 YYDKDF (reference sequence). The CDR3 contains 16 residues. Trimming took 5 bases from V and 0 from J; bases not matched to a gene: 5. This clone was detected only a few times. Its cognate antigen is unknown. Sequenced here: peripheral blood, sampled 28 days after the second AZD1222 dose. The genes are TRBV15 and TRBJ2-1; the match to TRBD2 covers 9 bases. The sequence was collected from an adult who received the AZD1222 COVID-19 vaccine. CDR3 sequence reads: CATSLGSGSSYNEQFF. In DNA, the CDR3 is TGTGCCACCAGCCTAGGTAGCGGGAGCTCCTACAATGAGCAGTTCTTC. Based on the CDR3 plus reference TRBV15 and TRBJ2-1, the full variable domain is DAMVIQNPRYQVTQFGKPVTLSCSQTLNHNVMYWYQQKSSQAPKLLFHYYDKDFNNEADTPDNFQSRRPNTSFCFLDIRSPGLGDTAMYLCATSLGSGSSYNEQFFGPGTRLTVL.